This TCR beta chain was retrieved from a study of regulatory T cells in long-lasting Graves disease. General study points: There were preferences for TRBV28, TRBJ1-2 and TRBJ2-5 in persistent disease.

V lost 2 bases and J 11 bases, leaving 15 bases between the germline ends. This CDR3 is built from 13 residues. The germline gives CDR1 SGHTA, CDR2 FQGNSA. Arm-PCR with iRepertoire HTBI primers amplified the CDR3 regions for these TCR beta libraries. TCRdb ran MiXCR on the multiplex PCR reads and lists one entry per CDR3 protein. The sample includes around 420,000 distinct CDR3 sequences, around 16% of them seen just once. There are a few counts of this clonotype. The antigen is not known. Time point noted: newly diagnosed GD, antithyroid drugs for less than 3 months. PBMCs were the source of the RNA used for TCR sequencing. Clinicians diagnosed Graves' disease using American Thyroid Association guidelines.

This sequence originates from a female donor with Graves disease. The chain couples TRBV7-2 to TRBJ1-1, with D maybe TRBD1 (5 bases). Sample: peripheral blood mononuclear cells (PBMCs), taken at new diagnosis, from a patient treated with antithyroid drugs. CDR3 residues: CASSLKGRQQAFF. As DNA, the CDR3 is TGTGCCAGCAGCTTAAAAGGGCGACAGCAGGCTTTCTTT.